These T cell receptor beta chains were read from a single sample in a study of beta chain features in type 1 diabetes. Method: immunoSEQ multiplex PCR; TCRdb's copy keeps in-frame clones and lacks some. The data contain around 500,000 clones, more than 9.5% of them seen just once; the ten biggest clones take up 0.045% to 0.05%. The source material was naive CD4+ T cells from blood. All receptors derive from a woman aged 18-30 years in good health. The CDR3 runs from the conserved cysteine through the conserved F or W. D genes are given only for firm matches. Clone size is shown for a subset of rows, as once, few, many or a class of expanded clone.

>.|TRBV9|TRBJ1-1|few
CASSARHENTEAFF
TGTGCCAGCAGCGCCCGACACGAGAACACTGAAGCTTTCTTT
>.|TRBV5-4|TRBJ2-3|few
CASSLVSGGGTDTQYF
TGTGCCAGCAGCTTGGTTTCCGGGGGTGGCACAGATACGCAGTATTTT
>.|TRBV29-1|TRBJ1-5|few
CSVADRGSYQPQHF
TGCAGCGTTGCGGATCGGGGTTCGTATCAGCCCCAGCATTTT
>.|TRBV25-1|TRBJ1-1|.
CASTSQQAQNTEAFF
TGTGCCAGCACCTCGCAACAAGCCCAGAACACTGAAGCTTTCTTT
>TRBD1|TRBV5-4|TRBJ2-1|.
CASSLGAGQGWNEQFF
TGTGCCAGCAGCTTGGGGGCTGGACAGGGTTGGAATGAGCAGTTCTTC
>.|TRBV11-1|TRBJ2-7|few
CASDRDYEQYF
TGTGCCAGCGACCGCGATTACGAGCAGTACTTC
>.|TRBV9|TRBJ2-3|.
CASSVRISPTDTQYF
TGTGCCAGCAGCGTCAGAATCTCCCCCACAGATACGCAGTATTTT
>.|TRBV4-2|TRBJ1-1|few
CASSQPVRNTEAFF
TGTGCCAGCAGCCAACCGGTGAGGAACACTGAAGCTTTCTTT
>.|TRBV29-1|TRBJ1-2|few
CSAIRDYGYTF
TGCAGCGCAATCCGGGACTATGGCTACACCTTC
>.|TRBV7-2|TRBJ1-4|.
CASRLTGSEEKLFF
TGTGCCAGCAGGTTAACAGGGTCGGAAGAAAAACTGTTTTTT
>.|TRBV20-1|TRBJ2-3|few
CSATSTDTQYF
TGCAGTGCTACCAGCACAGATACGCAGTATTTT
>TRBD1|TRBV5-1|TRBJ1-5|.
CASSGGQGDQPQHF
TGCGCCAGCAGCGGTGGACAGGGAGATCAGCCCCAGCATTTT
>.|TRBV5-1|TRBJ2-2|.
CASSLEGGNTGELFF
TGCGCCAGCAGCTTGGAGGGCGGGAACACCGGGGAGCTGTTTTTT
>.|TRBV2|TRBJ2-2|.
CASSEAEPTGELFF
TGTGCCAGCAGTGAAGCGGAGCCCACCGGGGAGCTGTTTTTT
>TRBD1|TRBV29-1|TRBJ1-2|.
CSGPGQISGYTF
TGCAGCGGCCCGGGACAGATCTCGGGCTACACCTTC
>.|TRBV15|TRBJ2-5|.
CATSSRISQETQYF
TGTGCCACCAGCAGTCGTATTAGTCAAGAGACCCAGTACTTC
>TRBD2|TRBV7-3|TRBJ2-2|few
CASSSKGPLAANTGELFF
TGTGCCAGCAGCTCTAAAGGCCCACTAGCGGCGAACACCGGGGAGCTGTTTTTT
>TRBD2|TRBV2|TRBJ2-5|.
CASGPGLAGETQYF
TGTGCCAGCGGTCCGGGACTAGCGGGAGAGACCCAGTACTTC
>.|TRBV6-6|TRBJ2-1|few
CASSYRTDRGFF
TGTGCCAGCAGTTATAGAACAGATCGAGGGTTCTTC
>.|TRBV20-1|TRBJ2-3|.
CSYAGSDTQYF
TGCAGTTACGCGGGGTCAGATACGCAGTATTTT
>.|TRBV7-2|TRBJ2-3|few
CASSFRQTTDTQYF
TGTGCCAGCAGCTTTCGACAGACCACAGATACGCAGTATTTT
>TRBD1|TRBV7-9|TRBJ2-3|.
CASSPAGQGSTDTQYF
TGTGCCAGCAGCCCGGCCGGACAGGGGAGCACAGATACGCAGTATTTT
>.|TRBV27|TRBJ2-3|few
CASSLFFWGSTDTQYF
TGTGCCAGCAGTTTATTTTTCTGGGGTAGCACAGATACGCAGTATTTT
>.|TRBV6-6|TRBJ2-5|few
CASRSTGPQETQYF
TGTGCCAGCAGATCGACAGGACCCCAAGAGACCCAGTACTTC
>.|TRBV6-1|TRBJ2-7|few
CASSRQEDYEQYF
TGTGCCAGCAGTAGACAGGAGGACTACGAGCAGTACTTC
>.|TRBV7-2|TRBJ2-7|.
CASSLGASAAYEQYF
TGTGCCAGCAGCTTAGGGGCAAGCGCTGCCTACGAGCAGTACTTC
>TRBD1|TRBV5-1|TRBJ1-6|.
CASSLGQGMPPLHF
TGCGCCAGCAGCCTTGGACAGGGGATGCCACCCCTCCACTTT
>.|TRBV14|TRBJ2-2|.
CASSQDLRLFF
TGTGCCAGCAGCCAAGACCTCCGACTGTTTTTT
>TRBD1|TRBV10-3|TRBJ2-5|few
CAIRGQGHQETQYF
TGTGCCATCAGGGGACAGGGGCATCAAGAGACCCAGTACTTC
>.|TRBV9|TRBJ1-5|few
CASSVGQSQPQHF
TGTGCCAGCAGCGTAGGGCAGTCCCAGCCCCAGCATTTT
>.|TRBV9|TRBJ1-2|few
CASAYGGGSYGYTF
TGTGCCAGCGCGTACGGCGGAGGAAGCTATGGCTACACCTTC
>.|TRBV4-3|TRBJ2-2|.
CASSQDAMAGLLFF
TGCGCCAGCAGCCAAGATGCTATGGCAGGTCTGCTGTTTTTT
>TRBD1|TRBV7-9|TRBJ1-2|few
CASSSQGGGLNGYTF
TGTGCCAGCAGCTCACAGGGGGGCGGCCTCAATGGCTACACCTTC
>.|TRBV2|TRBJ2-4|few
CASSPEIAKNIQYF
TGTGCCAGCAGTCCAGAGATAGCCAAAAACATTCAGTACTTC
>.|TRBV5-1|TRBJ2-5|.
CASSLALETQYF
TGCGCCAGCAGCTTGGCTTTAGAGACCCAGTACTTC
>TRBD2|TRBV5-1|TRBJ2-7|few
CASSLGSGIIYEQYF
TGCGCCAGCAGCTTGGGTAGCGGGATTATTTACGAGCAGTACTTC
>TRBD1|TRBV30|TRBJ2-2|few
CAWSVLRGRTGELFF
TGTGCCTGGAGTGTACTCAGGGGGCGTACCGGGGAGCTGTTTTTT
>.|TRBV30|TRBJ1-1|.
CAWRPGQLKSHPLEAFF
TGTGCCTGGAGGCCGGGACAACTAAAAAGCCATCCTCTCGAAGCTTTCTTT
>.|TRBV20-1|TRBJ1-1|few
CSASHRAEAFF
TGCAGTGCTAGTCATAGGGCTGAAGCTTTCTTT
>TRBD2|TRBV29-1|TRBJ2-3|.
CSTSTSGRAQTDTQYF
TGCAGCACCTCAACTAGCGGGAGGGCTCAGACAGATACGCAGTATTTT
>TRBD2|TRBV6-5|TRBJ2-3|few
CASSPSGRADTQYF
TGTGCCAGCAGTCCTAGCGGGAGGGCAGATACGCAGTATTTT
>.|TRBV18|TRBJ2-1|few
CASSPPGDSYNEQFF
TGTGCCAGCTCACCACCCGGGGACTCCTACAATGAGCAGTTCTTC
>.|TRBV7-9|TRBJ2-5|few
CASSLSGRRLETQYF
TGTGCCAGCAGCTTATCGGGGAGGCGGTTGGAGACCCAGTACTTC
>.|TRBV16|TRBJ2-4|few
CASSQSVGPRHIQYF
TGTGCCAGCAGCCAATCGGTGGGGCCGAGGCACATTCAGTACTTC
>TRBD2|TRBV10-3|TRBJ2-5|.
CAIWSGTSIETQYF
TGTGCCATCTGGAGCGGGACTAGCATAGAGACCCAGTACTTC
>.|TRBV1|TRBJ2-5|few
CTKEGLAVQETQYF
TGCACTAAAGAGGGACTAGCGGTACAAGAGACCCAGTACTTC
>.|TRBV9|TRBJ1-1|few
CASSVEGGRRNTEAFF
TGTGCCAGCAGCGTAGAGGGGGGCAGAAGGAACACTGAAGCTTTCTTT
>.|TRBV18|TRBJ2-5|.
CASSPRPETQYF
TGTGCCAGCTCTCCACGCCCAGAGACCCAGTACTTC
>TRBD2|TRBV5-1|TRBJ2-5|few
CASSSRTSANQETQYF
TGCGCCAGCAGCTCTAGGACTAGCGCTAACCAAGAGACCCAGTACTTC
>TRBD1|TRBV7-9|TRBJ1-6|few
CASSSGQNNSPLHF
TGTGCCAGCAGCTCGGGACAGAATAATTCACCCCTCCACTTT
>.|TRBV7-2|TRBJ1-4|few
CASSPTLAGFNEKLFF
TGTGCCAGCAGTCCGACCCTGGCGGGGTTTAACGAAAAACTGTTTTTT
>TRBD1|TRBV28|TRBJ1-6|few
CASSLPTGNYNSPLHF
TGTGCCAGCAGTTTACCGACAGGGAACTATAATTCACCCCTCCACTTT
>.|TRBV7-8|TRBJ2-5|.
CASSRDGQGLETQYF
TGTGCCAGCAGCAGAGACGGGCAAGGGTTGGAGACCCAGTACTTC
>.|TRBV4-2|TRBJ1-4|.
CASSQARPLGLFF
TGTGCCAGCAGCCAAGCGAGGCCCCTCGGACTGTTTTTT
>.|TRBV28|TRBJ2-7|few
CASWSPNIRGEQYF
TGTGCCAGCTGGTCGCCCAACATCCGAGGCGAGCAGTACTTC
>.|TRBV5-6|TRBJ2-1|.
CASSFGLLHVEQFF
TGTGCCAGCAGCTTTGGCCTTTTACACGTTGAGCAGTTCTTC
>TRBD1|TRBV9|TRBJ1-1|.
CASSVGQGYGTEAFF
TGTGCCAGCAGCGTCGGACAGGGCTACGGCACTGAAGCTTTCTTT
>.|TRBV5-1|TRBJ2-1|few
CASSAGNTGWGSYNEQFF
TGCGCCAGCAGCGCGGGGAATACGGGGTGGGGCTCCTACAATGAGCAGTTCTTC
>.|TRBV9|TRBJ1-2|few
CASSAQGRIPYGYTF
TGTGCCAGCAGCGCCCAGGGGCGGATTCCCTATGGCTACACCTTC
>TRBD2|TRBV7-9|TRBJ2-1|.
CASSAFLAGGPYEQFF
TGTGCCAGCAGCGCCTTCCTAGCGGGAGGGCCTTATGAGCAGTTCTTC